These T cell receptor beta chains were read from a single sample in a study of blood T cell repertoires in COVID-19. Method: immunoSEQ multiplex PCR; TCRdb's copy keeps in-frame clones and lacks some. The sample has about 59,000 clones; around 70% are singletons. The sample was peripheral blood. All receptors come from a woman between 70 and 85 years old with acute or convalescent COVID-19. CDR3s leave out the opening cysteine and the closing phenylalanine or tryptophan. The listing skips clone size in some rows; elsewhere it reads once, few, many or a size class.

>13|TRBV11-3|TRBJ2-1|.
ASSTTSGAGDEQF
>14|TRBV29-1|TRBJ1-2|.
SVEVPQAGPYYGYT
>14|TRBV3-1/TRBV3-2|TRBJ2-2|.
ASSTQGAGVTGELF
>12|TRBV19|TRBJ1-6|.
ASRTQGNNSPLH
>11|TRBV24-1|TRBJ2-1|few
ATSAPGINEQF
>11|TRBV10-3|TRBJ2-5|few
AISVDSQETQY
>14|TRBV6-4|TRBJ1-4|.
ASSAFGTGLSEKLF
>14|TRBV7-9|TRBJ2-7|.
ASNPLRDRAVREQY
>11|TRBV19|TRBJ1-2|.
ASSLGRNYGYT
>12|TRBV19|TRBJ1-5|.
ASSTNARNQPQH
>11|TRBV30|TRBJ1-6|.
AWSLRSDSPLH
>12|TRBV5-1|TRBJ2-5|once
ASSLGSGQETQY
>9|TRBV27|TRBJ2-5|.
ASKRLETQY
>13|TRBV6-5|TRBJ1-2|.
ASSSDRGRAGGYT
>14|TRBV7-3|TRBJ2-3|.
ASSSPRRGGQDTQY
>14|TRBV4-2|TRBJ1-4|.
ASSQEEGAANEKLF
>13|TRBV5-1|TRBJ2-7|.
ASSLGASGGYEQY
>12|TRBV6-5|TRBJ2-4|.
ASSYSGQGNIQY
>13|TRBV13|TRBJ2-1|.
ASSQRLAGLDEQF
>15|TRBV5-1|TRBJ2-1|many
ASSTGTSGAFYNEQF
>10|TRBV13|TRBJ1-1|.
ASSPQGGEAF
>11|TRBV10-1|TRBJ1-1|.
ASSPKPNTEAF
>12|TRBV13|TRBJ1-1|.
ASSVGTGSTEAF
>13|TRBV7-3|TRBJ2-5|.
ASSLYGTGKETQY
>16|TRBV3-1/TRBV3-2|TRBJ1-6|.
ASSQGPAGGIWNSPLH
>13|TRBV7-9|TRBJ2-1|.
ASTSRRGGQDEQF
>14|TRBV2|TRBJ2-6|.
ASSPGAVSGANVLT
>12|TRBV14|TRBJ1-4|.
ASSKQGAREKLF
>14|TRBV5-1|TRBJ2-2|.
ASSALAGVNTGELF
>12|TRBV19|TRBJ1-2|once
ASSIVQGNYGYT
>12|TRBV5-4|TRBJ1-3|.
ASSKDRAGNTIY
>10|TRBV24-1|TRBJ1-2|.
ATSDPGHRYT
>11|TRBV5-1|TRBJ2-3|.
ASSLSGTSGQY
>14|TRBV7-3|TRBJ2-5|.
ASSLSGTGGGETQY
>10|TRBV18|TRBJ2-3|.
ASSPDSGSQY
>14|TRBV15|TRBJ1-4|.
ATSRGDRGYGEKLF
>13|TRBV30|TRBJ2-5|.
AWRRDRGWRETQY
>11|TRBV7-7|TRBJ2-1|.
ASSSTGGVEQF
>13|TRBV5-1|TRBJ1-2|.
ASSLEVLKSGGYT
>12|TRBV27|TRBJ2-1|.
ASRRRTDPNEQF
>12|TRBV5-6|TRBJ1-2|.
ASSSTELNYGYT
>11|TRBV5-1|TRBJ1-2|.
ASSLNSRDGYT
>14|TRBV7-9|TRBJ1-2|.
ASSRPGGGTDYGYT
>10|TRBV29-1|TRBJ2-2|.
SVPRGTGELF
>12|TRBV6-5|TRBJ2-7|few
ASSYGQGAYEQY
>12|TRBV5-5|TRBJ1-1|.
ASSFLGAPVEAF
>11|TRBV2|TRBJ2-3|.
ASSDNPRYTQY
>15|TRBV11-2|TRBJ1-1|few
ASSLLRGVGVNTEAF
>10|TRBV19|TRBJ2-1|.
ASSGRRDEQF
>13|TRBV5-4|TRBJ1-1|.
ASSLEQGGDTEAF